What follows are 6 T cell receptor beta chains derived from one specimen sequenced in a study of PD-L1 blockade in urothelial cancer. Generated by immunoSEQ multiplex PCR, the TCRdb table keeps only in-frame clones and is missing some. This repertoire shows 50,000 to 75,000 clones, about 81% found once; its top ten account for 1.6%. Indicated time point: pretreatment peripheral blood. The specimen comprised PBMCs, sampled around atezolizumab (anti-PD-L1) treatment. The receptors stem from a man aged 70 or older with urothelial cancer.

This sequence joins TRBV7-2 and TRBJ2-1; 7 nucleotides align to TRBD2. J gave up 8 bases and V 6 bases, and 7 bases lay outside the gene matches. This CDR3 is 13 amino acids long. Germline V CDR1 and CDR2: SGHTA, FQGNSA. The CDR3: CASRTGGWDEQFF. For the CDR3, the DNA is TGTGCCAGCAGAACGGGAGGTTGGGATGAGCAGTTCTTC.

CDR3 DNA sequence: TGTGCCAGCAGTTGGACTAGTAGCACAGATACGCAGTATTTT. As protein: CASSWTSSTDTQYF. The V gene is TRBV27, the J gene TRBJ2-3; 7 positions agree with TRBD2. Germline trimming cut 4 bases from V and 0 bases from J; bases unmatched to any gene: 1. CDR1 MNHEY and CDR2 SMNVEV come from the germline V gene (reference sequence). This CDR3 is 14 amino acids long.

This chain joins TRBV2 and TRBJ2-7; no reliable D call. Between the trimmed V and J ends, which lost 5 bases and 1 base, there was a span of 3 bases. CDR1 is SNHLY, CDR2 FYNNEI, per germline. The CDR3 is 11 amino acids. The CDR3 sequence is CASSYSYEQYF. The DNA for the CDR3 is TGTGCCAGCAGTTATTCCTACGAGCAGTACTTC.

The V gene is TRBV6-6, the J gene TRBJ2-2; no clear D gene. Looked up from germline, CDR1 is MNHNY and CDR2 is SVGAGI (reference sequence). V lost 6 bases to trimming and J lost 6 bases, with 11 bases between them. CDR3 length: 13 residues. CDR3: CASSPGGPGELFF. In DNA form, the CDR3 reads TGTGCCAGCAGCCCCGGTGGGCCCGGGGAGCTGTTTTTT.

The V gene is TRBV4-2, the J gene TRBJ1-5; D is undetermined. The CDR3 extends over 14 amino acids. Germline V gives CDR1 LGHNA, CDR2 YNFKEQ. The V end lost 1 base, the J end lost 2 bases, and 6 bases lay between the germline ends. CDR3 in amino acids: CASSQGLGNQPQHF. CDR3 nucleotide sequence: TGTGCCAGCAGCCAAGGTCTCGGCAATCAGCCCCAGCATTTT.

This clone was seen once. J is TRBJ1-2 and V is TRBV4-3; 11 bases are shared with TRBD1. Germline loops: CDR1 LGHNA, CDR2 YSLEER. Trimming at V came to 0 bases and at J to 6 bases, leaving 3 bases not matched to a gene. This CDR3 contains 15 residues. DNA of the CDR3: TGCGCCAGCAGCCAAGAGGGACAGGGGGAAGATGGCTACACCTTC. Translated: CASSQEGQGEDGYTF.